This T cell receptor (beta chain) came from a study of CD8 T cells in ankylosing spondylitis. The V end was cut by 4 bases, the J end by 0 bases, with 16 bases between. The V gene's germline CDR1 is MGHRA and CDR2 YSYEKL. This CDR3 comprises 16 residues. TCRdb processed the 5' RACE reads anew with MiXCR; each CDR3 protein has one entry. The data contain 350,000 to 450,000 distinct CDR3 sequences, roughly 20% of them singletons. The J gene is TRBJ2-7, the V gene TRBV4-1; D is undetermined. The TCR originated in a male donor with ankylosing spondylitis or in good health (not recorded which). The specimen sequenced was blood, either unsorted or a sorted T cell fraction (not recorded which). The CDR3 here is CASSPGTQENSYEQYF. In DNA form, the CDR3 reads TGCGCCAGCAGCCCAGGCACCCAGGAAAACTCCTACGAGCAGTACTTC.